A selection of T cell receptor beta chains follows, all from one sample in a study of cytomegalovirus exposure and HLA in healthy donors. Profiled with immunoSEQ multiplex PCR; TCRdb holds only in-frame clones, not every one. The data contain 100,000 to 150,000 clones, about 80% of them singletons. Sequenced input: PBMCs. The receptor set was obtained from a boy aged 2-15 years in good health and CMV-seronegative. Both conserved end residues are part of each CDR3. A D gene is named only where the DNA matches it firmly. Clone size is given for some rows only: seen once, a few or many times, or a class if the clone is expanded.

TRBJ1-5 14 NA TRBV10-3 NA TGTGCCATCAGTGCCCTAGGGGGCAATCAGCCCCAGCATTTT CAISALGGNQPQHF
TRBJ1-1 16 TRBD1 TRBV4-2 NA TGTGCCAGCAGCCAAGATGTTGGGCAGGGGGGCACTGAAGCTTTCTTT CASSQDVGQGGTEAFF
TRBJ1-6 13 NA TRBV19 NA TGTGCCAGTAGTCCTCTGTCTAATTCACCCCTCCACTTT CASSPLSNSPLHF
TRBJ2-1 15 TRBD1 TRBV4-1 few TGCGCCAGCAGCCCACAGGGGGAACCCTACAATGAGCAGTTCTTC CASSPQGEPYNEQFF
TRBJ2-5 16 TRBD2 TRBV15 once TGTGCCACCTCTATCAGCGGGACCCGAGGGAAGGAGACCCAGTACTTC CATSISGTRGKETQYF
TRBJ1-2 16 NA TRBV6-5 once TGTGCCAGCAGTTACGCGGGAGCGGACAGTAACTATGGCTACACCTTC CASSYAGADSNYGYTF
TRBJ1-5 16 TRBD1 TRBV10-3 NA TGTGCCATCAGTGCAGGGGGCTCGGGGGGCAATCAGCCCCAGCATTTT CAISAGGSGGNQPQHF
TRBJ2-3 15 TRBD2 TRBV6-4 few TGTGCCAGCAGTGAGGCTAGCGGGGGAAAAGATACGCAGTATTTT CASSEASGGKDTQYF
TRBJ1-1 15 TRBD1 TRBV10-3 NA TGTGCCATCAGCCCCGGGACAGGGAGGGGGACTGAAGCTTTCTTT CAISPGTGRGTEAFF
TRBJ2-3 15 TRBD2 TRBV6-4 NA TGTGCCAGCAGTCTAGCGGGGGGGGGCACAGATACGCAGTATTTT CASSLAGGGTDTQYF
TRBJ1-2 15 TRBD1 TRBV18 NA TGTGCCAGCTCACCGCTACCGGGACAGATATATGGCTACACCTTC CASSPLPGQIYGYTF
TRBJ2-1 13 NA TRBV7-3 NA TGTGCCAGCAGCCTTATCGTGGGGGGTGAGCAGTTCTTC CASSLIVGGEQFF
TRBJ2-1 13 NA TRBV14 NA TGTGCCAGCAGCCCCTGGGGCGGGGGCGAGCAGTTCTTC CASSPWGGGEQFF
TRBJ2-7 15 TRBD2 TRBV7-2 NA TGTGCCAGCAACCCTCCGGGACTAGCGGGGAGCGAGCAGTACTTC CASNPPGLAGSEQYF
TRBJ2-7 12 NA TRBV7-9 once TGTGCCAGCAGCTCAGGTTGGGACGAGCAGTACTTC CASSSGWDEQYF
TRBJ2-1 14 TRBD2 TRBV4-3 NA TGCGCCAGCAGCCATGCTGGGAGGGCCAATGAGCAGTTCTTC CASSHAGRANEQFF
TRBJ2-5 16 TRBD2 TRBV9 NA TGTGCCAGCAGCGTACATCGGGCTAGCGGTAAAGAGACCCAGTACTTC CASSVHRASGKETQYF
TRBJ1-1 16 NA TRBV4-1 NA TGCGCCAGCAGCCAAGGCCCGGGGGGGCGCGACACTGAAGCTTTCTTT CASSQGPGGRDTEAFF
TRBJ2-1 18 NA TRBV7-3 NA TGTGCCAGCAGCATATCCGGCCCTCGAGGGGGGGCAGGGAATGAGCAGTTCTTC CASSISGPRGGAGNEQFF
TRBJ2-1 14 TRBD2 TRBV9 NA TGTGCCAGCAGCGTAGGCGGGAGTATCGATGAGCAGTTCTTC CASSVGGSIDEQFF
TRBJ1-2 16 NA TRBV2 NA TGTGCCAGCAGTGAGGCGGCGGTGCTTACTAACTATGGCTACACCTTC CASSEAAVLTNYGYTF
TRBJ1-2 13 NA TRBV6-4 NA TGTGCCAGCAGTGACTCGAACTCGAGGGGCTACACCTTC CASSDSNSRGYTF
TRBJ2-7 14 TRBD1 TRBV19 few TGTGCCAGTAGTATAGCGGGACAGGGAAACGAGCAGTACTTC CASSIAGQGNEQYF
TRBJ2-1 16 TRBD2 TRBV7-2 NA TGTGCCAGCACCTACTTGCTAGCGGCCTCCTACAATGAGCAGTTCTTC CASTYLLAASYNEQFF
TRBJ1-2 14 NA TRBV11-2 NA TGTGCCAGCAGCTTAGATGTCGGAGCCTATGGCTACACCTTC CASSLDVGAYGYTF
TRBJ2-6 18 NA TRBV5-1 NA TGCGCCAGCAGCTTTGAAGGGTTGGACTTCTCTGGGGCCAACGTCCTGACTTTC CASSFEGLDFSGANVLTF
TRBJ2-6 14 NA TRBV6-5 few TGTGCCAGCAGTTACTCGCGCGGGGCCAACGTCCTGACTTTC CASSYSRGANVLTF
TRBJ2-3 15 TRBD2 TRBV4-3 few TGCGCCAGCAGCCAAGGGAGCGGGGCCTCAGATACGCAGTATTTT CASSQGSGASDTQYF
TRBJ1-4 18 TRBD1 TRBV7-9 NA TGTGCCAGCAGCCATACAAGGGACAGAGTGGCAACTAATGAAAAACTGTTTTTT CASSHTRDRVATNEKLFF
TRBJ1-1 12 NA TRBV7-2 NA TGTGCCAGCAGCTTAACGGACATTGAAGCTTTCTTT CASSLTDIEAFF
TRBJ1-1 14 NA TRBV30 NA TGTGCCTGGAGTGTACTTGGTCTTTACACTGAAGCTTTCTTT CAWSVLGLYTEAFF
TRBJ2-5 15 NA TRBV5-1 NA TGCGCCAGCAGCTTGGGGGTCAGGGATCCAGAGACCCAGTACTTC CASSLGVRDPETQYF
TRBJ2-1 14 NA TRBV9 NA TGTGCCAGCAGCGTATCGAACGGGAACAATGAGCAGTTCTTC CASSVSNGNNEQFF
TRBJ2-1 13 TRBD2 TRBV4-3 few TGCGCCAGCAGCCAAGACCGGACTAGTGAGCAGTTCTTC CASSQDRTSEQFF
TRBJ2-1 18 TRBD1 TRBV19 NA TGTGCCAGTAGTAGTCCCCTACAGGGGCCGACCACCTACAATGAGCAGTTCTTC CASSSPLQGPTTYNEQFF
TRBJ2-1 15 TRBD2 TRBV6-4 few TGTGCCAGCAGTGCGGTAGCGGGGTCTAGTGATGAGCAGTTCTTC CASSAVAGSSDEQFF
TRBJ1-2 12 NA TRBV5-3 NA TGTGCCAGAAGCCATATCCAGGGGGGCTACACCTTC CARSHIQGGYTF
TRBJ1-2 11 NA TRBV15 NA TGTGCCACCGAGGGTAACTATGGCTACACCTTC CATEGNYGYTF
TRBJ2-1 17 TRBD2 TRBV30 NA TGTGCCTGGAGTGTAGGAGCGGGGGTTACAACACACAATGAGCAGTTCTTC CAWSVGAGVTTHNEQFF
TRBJ1-1 14 NA TRBV6-5 NA TGTGCCAGCAGTGCCACAGGGCCGAACACTGAAGCTTTCTTT CASSATGPNTEAFF
TRBJ1-2 15 NA TRBV7-9 NA TGTGCCAGCAGTCAACTCCCAGGGGCCCTCTGGGGCTACACCTTC CASSQLPGALWGYTF
TRBJ1-2 16 TRBD1 TRBV6-5 NA TGTGCCAGCAGTTACCGTCGAGGAGGGGGCATGAGTGGCTACACCTTC CASSYRRGGGMSGYTF
TRBJ2-1 17 TRBD2 TRBV4-1 NA TGCGCCAGCACCCCAGGGATGCTAGCGGGAATACCTAATGAGCAGTTCTTC CASTPGMLAGIPNEQFF
TRBJ1-1 18 NA TRBV23-1 NA TGCGCCAGCAGACAGCGTTTGGAGGGGGGGTCGGTGAACACTGAAGCTTTCTTT CASRQRLEGGSVNTEAFF
TRBJ1-1 17 NA TRBV7-8 once TGTGCCAGCAGCTTAGCGCCAGGACAGCCGGTAGGAACTGAAGCTTTCTTT CASSLAPGQPVGTEAFF
TRBJ1-4 17 TRBD1 TRBV7-9 NA TGTGCCAGCAGCCCCCGTGGACAGGCCTCAGGCAGTGAAAAACTGTTTTTT CASSPRGQASGSEKLFF
TRBJ2-1 14 NA TRBV6-1 NA TGTGCCAGCAGTGAATTGGGTGGCGGTCAGGGGCAGTTCTTC CASSELGGGQGQFF